What follows are 6 T cell receptor beta chains derived from one specimen sequenced in a study of shared clonotypes between healthy human individuals. Only in-frame clones appear in the TCRdb table, and some are missing; sequencing was by immunoSEQ multiplex PCR. The data show some 2,100,000 clones, approximately 95% seen once. The specimen sequenced was naive CD4+ T cells sorted from blood. Described subset: CD45RA+ positively selected. The receptors originated from a man between 18 and 29 years old in good health.

V gene TRBV5-4 combines with J gene TRBJ2-7; tentatively, D is TRBD2 (6 bases). Deletions cut 4 bases from V and 4 bases from J, with 15 bases between. The CDR3 has 14 residues. Germline CDR1 reads SGHNT; CDR2 reads YYREEE (reference sequence). CDR3 residues: CASSPLGGDYEQYF. CDR3 bases: TGTGCCAGCAGCCCGCTTGGCGGGGATTACGAGCAGTACTTC. Variable domain in full (rest from reference TRBV5-4 and TRBJ2-7): ETGVTQSPTHLIKTRGQQVTLRCSSQSGHNTVSWYQQALGQGPQFIFQYYREEENGRGNFPPRFSGLQFPNYSSELNVNALELDDSALYLCASSPLGGDYEQYFGPGTRLTVT.

The J gene is TRBJ1-4, the V gene TRBV15, with D possibly matching TRBD1 (5 bases). The CDR3 sequence is 16 residues long. Trimming took off 0 bases at V and 2 bases at J, with 10 bases between the two ends. Germline V gene data show CDR1 as LNHNV and CDR2 as YYDKDF (reference sequence). The CDR3 nucleotides read TGTGCCACCAGCAGAGACCAGGGAACCACTAATGAAAAACTGTTTTTT. This gives the protein CATSRDQGTTNEKLFF.

This clone was observed a few times. V and J are TRBV18 and TRBJ1-2; D is uncertain. The germline gives CDR1 KGHSH, CDR2 LQKENI. CDR3 length: 12 residues. Trimming cost V 1 base and J 8 bases, with 8 bases left between them. The CDR3: CASSPLGYGYTF. In DNA, the CDR3 is TGTGCCAGCTCACCACTGGGATACGGCTACACCTTC. Based on the CDR3 plus reference TRBV18 and TRBJ1-2, the full variable domain is NAGVMQNPRHLVRRRGQEARLRCSPMKGHSHVYWYRQLPEEGLKFMVYLQKENIIDESGMPKERFSAEFPKEGPSILRIQQVVRGDSAAYFCASSPLGYGYTFGSGTRLTVV.

The CDR3 loop is CASSPNRDFYTDTQYF. The CDR3 nucleotides are TGTGCCAGCTCACCTAACCGGGACTTTTACACAGATACGCAGTATTTT. The chain carries TRBV18 and TRBJ2-3, with D perhaps matching TRBD2 (6 bases). Trimming cost V 3 bases and J 2 bases, with 15 bases left between them. The CDR3 spans 16 residues. In germline, CDR1 is KGHSH, CDR2 LQKENI.

Concerning this clone: An end of the junction does not agree with germline; a read error may underlie this. The V call is TRBV7-7, the J call TRBJ2-5; 11 bases line up with TRBD2. The CDR3 consists of 14 residues. The germline CDR1 and CDR2 sequences are SSHAT and FNYEAQ (reference sequence). The CDR3 nucleotides read TGTGCTAGCAGCCCCACCGGACTAGCGGGTCCCCAGTACTTC. Translated, it gives CASSPTGLAGPQYF.

The chain combines TRBV7-9 with TRBJ1-4; D is possibly TRBD1 (6 bases). CDR1 and CDR2 (germline): SEHNR, FQNEAQ (reference sequence). The CDR3 has 14 residues. The V and J ends lost 3 bases and 7 bases respectively, with 12 bases between them. CDR3 in DNA: TGTGCCAGCAGCTTCACAGGGCTAGGTGAAAAACTGTTTTTT. Translation: CASSFTGLGEKLFF. The variable domain in full, completed from reference TRBV7-9 and TRBJ1-4, reads DTGVSQNPRHKITKRGQNVTFRCDPISEHNRLYWYRQTLGQGPEFLTYFQNEAQLEKSRLLSDRFSAERPKGSFSTLEIQRTEQGDSAMYLCASSFTGLGEKLFFGSGTQLSVL.